This T cell receptor beta chain was retrieved from a study of blood T cell repertoires in COVID-19. Study-wide context: COVID-19 samples, acute and convalescent, were from the United States, Italy and Spain. The cDNA or gDNA used as material had been derived from T cells, B-cell-depleted T cells, or PBMCs.

The germline V gene encodes CDR1 MNHEY and CDR2 SVGEGT. The CDR3 has 19 amino acids. J was trimmed by 2 bases and V by 5 bases; bases with no gene match: 15. The repertoire was sequenced with immunoSEQ multiplex PCR; TCRdb's copy has only in-frame clones and lacks some. The table includes fewer than 500,000 clones, roughly 90% detected once. Specimen: PBMCs or T cells enriched from blood (not recorded which). The V and J genes are TRBV6-2 or TRBV6-3 and TRBJ1-5; TRBD1 agrees at 10 bases. The TCR comes from a woman younger than 45 with acute COVID-19. The CDR3 DNA reads as TGTGCCAGCAGTCACCCCGGTGGACAGGGGGATTATGGCAATCAGCCCCAGCATTTT. This gives the protein CASSHPGGQGDYGNQPQHF.